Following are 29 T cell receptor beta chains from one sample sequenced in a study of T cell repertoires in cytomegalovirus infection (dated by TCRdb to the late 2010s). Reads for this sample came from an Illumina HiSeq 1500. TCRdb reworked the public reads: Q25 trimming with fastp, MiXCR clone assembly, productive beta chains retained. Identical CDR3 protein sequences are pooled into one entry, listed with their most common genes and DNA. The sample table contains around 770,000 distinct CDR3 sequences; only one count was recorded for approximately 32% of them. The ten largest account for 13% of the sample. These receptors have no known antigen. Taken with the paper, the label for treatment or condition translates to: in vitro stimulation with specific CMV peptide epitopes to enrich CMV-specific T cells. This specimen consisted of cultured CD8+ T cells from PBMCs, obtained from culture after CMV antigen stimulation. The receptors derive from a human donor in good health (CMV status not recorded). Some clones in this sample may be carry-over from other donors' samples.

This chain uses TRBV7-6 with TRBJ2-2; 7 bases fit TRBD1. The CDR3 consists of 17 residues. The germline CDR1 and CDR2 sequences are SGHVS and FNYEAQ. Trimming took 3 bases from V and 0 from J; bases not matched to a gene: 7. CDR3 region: CASSFPAQGANTGELFF. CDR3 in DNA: TGTGCCAGCAGCTTCCCAGCCCAGGGGGCGAACACCGGGGAGCTGTTTTTT. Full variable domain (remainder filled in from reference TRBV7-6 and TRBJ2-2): GAGVSQSPRYKVTKRGQDVALRCDPISGHVSLYWYRQALGQGPEFLTYFNYEAQQDKSGLPNDRFSAERPEGSISTLTIQRTEQRDSAMYRCASSFPAQGANTGELFFGEGSRLTVL.

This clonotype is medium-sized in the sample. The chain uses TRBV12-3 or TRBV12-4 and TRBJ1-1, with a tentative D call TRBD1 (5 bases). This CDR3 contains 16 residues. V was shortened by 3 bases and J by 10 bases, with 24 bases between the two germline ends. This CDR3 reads CASSFEGFGRERRAFF. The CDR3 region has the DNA TGTGCCAGCAGTTTCGAGGGTTTCGGCAGGGAGCGTCGAGCTTTCTTT.

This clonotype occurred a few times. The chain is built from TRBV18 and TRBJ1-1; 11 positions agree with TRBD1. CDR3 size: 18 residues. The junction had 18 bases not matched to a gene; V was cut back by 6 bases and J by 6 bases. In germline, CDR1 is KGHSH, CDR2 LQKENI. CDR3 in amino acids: CASSLAPGTGGDGAEAFF. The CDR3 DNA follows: TGTGCCAGCTCCCTTGCACCCGGGACAGGGGGTGATGGCGCTGAAGCTTTCTTT.

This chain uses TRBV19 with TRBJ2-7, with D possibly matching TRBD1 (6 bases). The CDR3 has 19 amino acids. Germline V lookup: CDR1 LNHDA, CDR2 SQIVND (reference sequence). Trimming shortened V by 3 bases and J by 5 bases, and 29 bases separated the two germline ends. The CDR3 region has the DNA TGTGCCAGTAGTATGTCCAGGGCCACTAAGGGGGAAGTTTATCACGAGCAGTACGTC. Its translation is CASSMSRATKGEVYHEQYV.

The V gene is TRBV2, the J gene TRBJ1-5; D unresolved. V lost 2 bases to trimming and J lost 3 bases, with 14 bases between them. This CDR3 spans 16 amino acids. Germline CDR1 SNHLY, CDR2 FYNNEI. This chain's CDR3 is CASSELAARYNQPQHF. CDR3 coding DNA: TGTGCCAGCAGTGAATTGGCAGCCCGTTACAATCAGCCCCAGCATTTT.

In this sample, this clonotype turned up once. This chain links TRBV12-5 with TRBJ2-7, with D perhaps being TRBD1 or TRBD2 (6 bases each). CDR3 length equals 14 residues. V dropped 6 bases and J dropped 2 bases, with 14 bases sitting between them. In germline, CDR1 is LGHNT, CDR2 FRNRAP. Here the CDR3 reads CASGEGGPPYEQYF. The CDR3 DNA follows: TGTGCTAGTGGAGAGGGGGGTCCACCCTACGAGCAGTACTTC.

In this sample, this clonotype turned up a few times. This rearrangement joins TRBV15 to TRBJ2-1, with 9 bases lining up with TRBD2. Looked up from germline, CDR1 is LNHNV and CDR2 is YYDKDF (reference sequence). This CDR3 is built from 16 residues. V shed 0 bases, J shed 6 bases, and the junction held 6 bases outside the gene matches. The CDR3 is CATSRDPIAGVNEQFF. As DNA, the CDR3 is TGTGCCACCAGCAGAGATCCGATAGCGGGGGTCAATGAGCAGTTCTTC.

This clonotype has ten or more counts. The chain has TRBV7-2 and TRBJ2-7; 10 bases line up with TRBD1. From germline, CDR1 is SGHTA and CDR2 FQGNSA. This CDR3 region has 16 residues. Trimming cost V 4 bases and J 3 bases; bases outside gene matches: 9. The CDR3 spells CASSSLWDRGDYEQYF. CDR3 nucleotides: TGTGCCAGCAGCTCTCTATGGGACAGGGGTGACTACGAGCAGTACTTC.

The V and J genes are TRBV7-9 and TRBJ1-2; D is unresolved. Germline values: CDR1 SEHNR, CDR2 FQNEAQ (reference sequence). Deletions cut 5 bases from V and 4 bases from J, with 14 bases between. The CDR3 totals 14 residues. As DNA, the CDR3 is TGTGCCAGCAGCGGCTCGAGGGATCTCTATGGCTACACCTTC. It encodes CASSGSRDLYGYTF.

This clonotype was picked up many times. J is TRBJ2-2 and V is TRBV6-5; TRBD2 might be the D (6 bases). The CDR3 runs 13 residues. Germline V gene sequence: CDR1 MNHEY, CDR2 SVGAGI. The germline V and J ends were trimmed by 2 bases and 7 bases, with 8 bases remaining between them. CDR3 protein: CASSYGRFGELFF. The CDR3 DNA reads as TGTGCCAGCAGTTACGGGAGGTTCGGGGAGCTGTTTTTT.

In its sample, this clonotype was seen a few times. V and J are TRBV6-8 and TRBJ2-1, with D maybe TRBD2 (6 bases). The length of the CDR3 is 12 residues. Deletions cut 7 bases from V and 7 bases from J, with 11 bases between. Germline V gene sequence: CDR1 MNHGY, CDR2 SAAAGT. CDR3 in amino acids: CASNWGENEQFF. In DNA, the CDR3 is TGTGCCAGCAATTGGGGGGAAAATGAGCAGTTCTTC.

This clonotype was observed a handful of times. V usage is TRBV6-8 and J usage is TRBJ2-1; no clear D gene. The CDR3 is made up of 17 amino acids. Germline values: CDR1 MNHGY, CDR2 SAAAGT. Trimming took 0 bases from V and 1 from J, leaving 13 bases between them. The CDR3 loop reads CASSYSPFGESYNEQFF. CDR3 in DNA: TGTGCCAGCAGTTACTCCCCCTTTGGTGAGTCCTACAATGAGCAGTTCTTC.

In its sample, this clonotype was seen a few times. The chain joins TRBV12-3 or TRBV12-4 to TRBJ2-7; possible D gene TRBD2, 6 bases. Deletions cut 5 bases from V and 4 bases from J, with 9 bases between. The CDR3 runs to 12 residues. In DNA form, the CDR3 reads TGTGCCAGCAGTGCCGCGGGGTACGAGCAGTACGTC. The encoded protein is CASSAAGYEQYV.

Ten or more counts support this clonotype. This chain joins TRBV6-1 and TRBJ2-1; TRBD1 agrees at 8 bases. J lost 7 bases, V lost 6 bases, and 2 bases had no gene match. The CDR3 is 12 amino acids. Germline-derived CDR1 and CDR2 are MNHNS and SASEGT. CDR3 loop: CASSTGGNEQFF. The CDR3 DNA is TGTGCCAGCAGCACAGGGGGGAATGAGCAGTTCTTC.

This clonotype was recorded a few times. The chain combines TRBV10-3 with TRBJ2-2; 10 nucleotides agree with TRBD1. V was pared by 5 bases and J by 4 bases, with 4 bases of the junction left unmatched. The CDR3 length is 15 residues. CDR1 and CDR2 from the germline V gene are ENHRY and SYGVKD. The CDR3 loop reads CAISTRDRGTGELFF. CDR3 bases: TGTGCCATCAGTACCCGGGACAGGGGCACCGGGGAGCTGTTTTTT.

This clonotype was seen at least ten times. The DNA for the CDR3 is TGTGCCAGCAGCTCGGACGGATTTATTGGCACTGAAGCTTTCTTT. Its protein product is CASSSDGFIGTEAFF. This chain uses TRBV7-9 with TRBJ1-1; D remains unclear. In germline, CDR1 is SEHNR, CDR2 FQNEAQ (reference sequence). This CDR3 is built from 15 residues. With 4 bases removed from V and 4 bases from J, the gap between germline ends came to 16 bases.

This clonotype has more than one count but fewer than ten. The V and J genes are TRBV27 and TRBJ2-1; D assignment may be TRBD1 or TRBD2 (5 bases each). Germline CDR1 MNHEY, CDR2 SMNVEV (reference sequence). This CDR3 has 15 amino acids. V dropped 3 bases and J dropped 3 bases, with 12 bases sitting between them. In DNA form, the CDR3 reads TGTGCCAGCAGTTTCATGGGACCATACTACAATGAGCAGTTCTTC. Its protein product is CASSFMGPYYNEQFF.

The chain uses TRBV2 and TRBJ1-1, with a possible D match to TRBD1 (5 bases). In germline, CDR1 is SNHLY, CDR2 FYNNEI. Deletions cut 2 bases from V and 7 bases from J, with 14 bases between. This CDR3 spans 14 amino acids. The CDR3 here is CASSEWGRTSEAFF. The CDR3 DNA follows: TGTGCCAGCAGTGAATGGGGACGAACAAGTGAAGCTTTCTTT.

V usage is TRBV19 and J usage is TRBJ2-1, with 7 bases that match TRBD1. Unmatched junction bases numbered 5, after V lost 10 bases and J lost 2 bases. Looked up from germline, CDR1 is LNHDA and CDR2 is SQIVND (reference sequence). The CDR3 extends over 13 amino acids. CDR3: CAISTGTYNEQFF. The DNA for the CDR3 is TGTGCCATTTCGACAGGGACCTACAATGAGCAGTTCTTC.

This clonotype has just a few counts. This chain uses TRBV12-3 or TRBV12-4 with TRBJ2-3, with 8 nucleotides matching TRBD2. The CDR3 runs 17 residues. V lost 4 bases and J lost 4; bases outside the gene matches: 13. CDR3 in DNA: TGTGCCAGCAGTTCATCCCTCTCCGGGGGGGCTGCAGATACGCAGTATTTT. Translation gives CASSSSLSGGAADTQYF.

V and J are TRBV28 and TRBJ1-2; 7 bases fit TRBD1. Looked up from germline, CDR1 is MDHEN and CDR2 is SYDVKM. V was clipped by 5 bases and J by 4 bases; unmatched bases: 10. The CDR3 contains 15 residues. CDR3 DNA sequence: TGTGCCAGCAGTCCCCCCGGGACAGCGCTCTATGGCTACACCTTC. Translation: CASSPPGTALYGYTF.

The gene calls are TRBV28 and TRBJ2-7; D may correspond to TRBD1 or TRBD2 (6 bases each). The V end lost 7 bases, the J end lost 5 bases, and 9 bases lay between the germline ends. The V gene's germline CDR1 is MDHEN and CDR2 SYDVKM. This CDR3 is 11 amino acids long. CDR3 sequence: CASNGGHEQYF. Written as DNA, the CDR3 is TGTGCCAGCAATGGGGGGCACGAGCAGTACTTC.

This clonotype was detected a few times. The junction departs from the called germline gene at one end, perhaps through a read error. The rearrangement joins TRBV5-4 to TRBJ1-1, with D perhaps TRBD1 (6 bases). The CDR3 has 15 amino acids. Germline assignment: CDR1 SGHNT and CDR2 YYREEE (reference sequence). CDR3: CASSFWDTLKTEAFF. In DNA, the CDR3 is TGTGCCAGCAGCTTCTGGGACACTCTGAAGACTGAAGCTTTCTTT.

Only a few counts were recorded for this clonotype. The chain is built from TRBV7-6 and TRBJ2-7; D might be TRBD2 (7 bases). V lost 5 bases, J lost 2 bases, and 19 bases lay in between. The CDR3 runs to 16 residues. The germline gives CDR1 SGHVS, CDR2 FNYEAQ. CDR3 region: CASSLGIGEGAYEQYF. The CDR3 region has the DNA TGTGCCAGCAGCCTCGGGATAGGGGAGGGGGCCTACGAGCAGTACTTC.

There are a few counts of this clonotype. CDR3 amino acids: CSARDSWSKNIQYF. The CDR3 nucleotides read TGCAGTGCTAGAGATTCGTGGAGCAAAAACATTCAGTACTTC. The V and J genes are TRBV20-1 and TRBJ2-4; D call uncertain. Germline lookup yields CDR1 DFQATT and CDR2 SNEGSKA (reference sequence). V was clipped by 0 bases and J by 3 bases, with 9 bases between them. This CDR3 has 14 residues.

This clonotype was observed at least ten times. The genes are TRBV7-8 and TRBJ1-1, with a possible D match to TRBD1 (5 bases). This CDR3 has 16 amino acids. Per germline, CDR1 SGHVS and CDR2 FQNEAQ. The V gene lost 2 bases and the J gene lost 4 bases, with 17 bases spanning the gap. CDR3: CASSLRTDSYSTEAFF. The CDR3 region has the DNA TGTGCCAGCAGCTTAAGAACTGACAGCTACTCCACTGAAGCTTTCTTT.

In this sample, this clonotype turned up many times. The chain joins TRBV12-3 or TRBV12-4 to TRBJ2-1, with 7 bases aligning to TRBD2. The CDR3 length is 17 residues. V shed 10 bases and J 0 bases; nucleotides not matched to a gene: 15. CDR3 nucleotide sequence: TGTGCCACCTCGGGGAGGACGGGAGGAAGCTCCTACAATGAGCAGTTCTTC. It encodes CATSGRTGGSSYNEQFF.

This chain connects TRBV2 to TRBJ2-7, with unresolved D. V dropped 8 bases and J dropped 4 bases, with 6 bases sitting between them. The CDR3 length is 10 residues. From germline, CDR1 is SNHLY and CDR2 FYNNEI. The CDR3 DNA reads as TGTGCCAGCGCGGATTACGAGCAGTACTTC. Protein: CASADYEQYF.

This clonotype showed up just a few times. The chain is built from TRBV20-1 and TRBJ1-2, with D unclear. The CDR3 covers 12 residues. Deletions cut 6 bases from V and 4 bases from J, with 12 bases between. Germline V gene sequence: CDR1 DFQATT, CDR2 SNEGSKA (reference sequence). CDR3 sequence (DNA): TGCAGTGCCCCAGGACCCCGCTATGGCTACACCTTC. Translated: CSAPGPRYGYTF.